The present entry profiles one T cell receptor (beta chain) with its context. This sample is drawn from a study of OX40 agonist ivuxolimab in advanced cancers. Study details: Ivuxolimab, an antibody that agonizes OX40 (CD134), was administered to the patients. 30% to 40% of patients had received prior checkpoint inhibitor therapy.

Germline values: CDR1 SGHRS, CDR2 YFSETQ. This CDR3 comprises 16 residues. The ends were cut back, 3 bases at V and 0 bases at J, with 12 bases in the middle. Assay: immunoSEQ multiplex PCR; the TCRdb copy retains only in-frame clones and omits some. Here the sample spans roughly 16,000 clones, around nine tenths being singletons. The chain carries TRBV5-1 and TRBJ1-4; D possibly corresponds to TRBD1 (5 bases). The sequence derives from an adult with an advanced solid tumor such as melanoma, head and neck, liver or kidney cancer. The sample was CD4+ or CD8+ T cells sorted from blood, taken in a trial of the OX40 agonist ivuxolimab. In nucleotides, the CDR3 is TGCGCCAGCAGCTGGGGGTCGGGGGCAACTAATGAAAAACTGTTTTTT. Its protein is CASSWGSGATNEKLFF.